This T cell receptor beta chain appears in the sequencing data of a study of OX40 agonist ivuxolimab in advanced cancers. Study background: Therapy given before enrollment (anti-PD-1, anti-PD-L1 or anti-CTLA-4) was allowed, and 40% to 45% had some.

Profiling relied on immunoSEQ multiplex PCR, and the TCRdb table lists in-frame clones only, not all of them. The table lists about 19,000 clones, 84% of them singletons. The sequencing used CD4+ or CD8+ T cells sorted from blood, collected in a trial of the OX40 agonist ivuxolimab. The clonotype was recovered from an adult with an advanced solid tumor such as melanoma, head and neck, liver or kidney cancer.

The CDR3 nucleotides are TGTGCCAGACAAGGACAGGATTTCTACGAGCAGTACTTC. It encodes CARQGQDFYEQYF. The chain employs TRBV19 and TRBJ2-7, with 7 bases aligning to TRBD1. CDR1 LNHDA and CDR2 SQIVND come from the germline V gene (reference sequence). The CDR3 is made up of 13 amino acids. Trimming took 9 bases from V and 3 from J; bases not matched to a gene: 8.